The clone carrying this T cell receptor (beta chain) showed up just a few times. What it recognizes is unknown. The data were taken from a study of identical twins. The study's findings and limits: Its conclusions, products of cross-sectional statistical analysis, did not come from following the same donors.

Template switching introduced a universal primer site, and the cDNA bore unique molecular identifiers. TCRdb used MiXCR to reprocess the 5' RACE reads, holding one entry per CDR3 protein. The top ten hold approximately 2% of the sample, which has roughly 710,000 distinct CDR3 sequences, around 6% seen once. The CDR3 consists of 19 residues. V lost 1 base, J lost 0 bases, and 13 bases stayed unmatched. Germline V CDR1 and CDR2: SGHAT, FQNNGV. Sequenced material: naive T cells sorted from blood. The chain is built from TRBV11-2 and TRBJ2-3, with 7 positions matching TRBD2. The clonotype comes from a man aged 18 to 30 in good health. The CDR3 is CASSLVVQREDRSTDTQYF. Here the CDR3 DNA reads TGTGCCAGCAGCTTAGTGGTCCAGCGGGAAGATCGGAGCACAGATACGCAGTATTTT.